This TCR beta chain was identified during a study of blood T cell repertoires in COVID-19. Study-level background: From the United States, Italy and Spain came samples of acute and convalescent COVID-19. Sample material is recorded as cDNA or gDNA derived from T cells, B-cell-depleted T cells, or PBMCs.

This CDR3 spans 15 amino acids. J gave up 5 bases and V 5 bases, and 7 bases lay outside the gene matches. CDR1 is MNHNY and CDR2 is SVGAGI in the germline V gene (reference sequence). The authors' processing: From reference gene primer amplification, estimates of nucleated cell counts were derived. Libraries were prepared by immunoSEQ multiplex PCR; TCRdb keeps only in-frame clonotypes and omits some of them. V and J calls and clone size come straight from that table; D and trimming were deduced from the DNA. This sample yields roughly 270,000 clones, of which approximately 85% are seen a single time; 5.1% belongs to the top ten.

This TCR derives from a man aged 50 or older with active or convalescent COVID-19. The chain has TRBV6-6 and TRBJ2-3; the match to TRBD2 covers 10 bases. The sample taken for sequencing was peripheral blood. This CDR3 reads CASSGLAASGDTQYF. The DNA of the CDR3 is TGTGCCAGCAGTGGACTAGCGGCCTCCGGAGATACGCAGTATTTT.